Each of the 3 T cell receptor beta chains below was sequenced from the same sample in a study of blood T cell repertoires in COVID-19. Generated by immunoSEQ multiplex PCR, the TCRdb table keeps only in-frame clones and is missing some. The repertoire has 30,000 to 35,000 clones, 82% of them found once; the top ten carry about two fifths. The sequencing input was peripheral blood. Every receptor here comes from a man older than 75 with active or convalescent COVID-19.

As regards this clone: Distinct nucleotide sequences in the sample also encode this CDR3. The chain employs TRBV7-9 and TRBJ2-3; D ambiguous. The CDR3 has 12 amino acids. V was clipped by 5 bases and J by 0 bases, with 3 bases between them. Germline V CDR1 and CDR2: SEHNR, FQNEAQ (reference sequence). CDR3 bases: TGTGCCAGCAGCCCTAGCACAGATACGCAGTATTTT. It translates to CASSPSTDTQYF.

The chain employs TRBV6-6 and TRBJ2-7, with 12 bases aligning to TRBD2. V trimming: 5 bases; J trimming: 0 bases; junction bases outside the gene matches: 5. This CDR3 is 16 amino acids long. Germline lookup yields CDR1 MNHNY and CDR2 SVGAGI (reference sequence). The CDR3 coding sequence is TGTGCCAGCAGTCGACTAGCGGGAGCGGGCTCCTACGAGCAGTACTTC. This translates into CASSRLAGAGSYEQYF.

The chain couples TRBV4-1 to TRBJ2-7; TRBD2 is a possible D gene (7 bases). The CDR3 loop spans 17 amino acids. Germline V gives CDR1 MGHRA, CDR2 YSYEKL. Trimming stripped 0 bases from V and 0 bases from J, with 15 bases between. The CDR3 protein is CASSQDRGAAGSYEQYF. The DNA for the CDR3 is TGCGCCAGCAGCCAAGATCGGGGGGCGGCGGGCTCCTACGAGCAGTACTTC.